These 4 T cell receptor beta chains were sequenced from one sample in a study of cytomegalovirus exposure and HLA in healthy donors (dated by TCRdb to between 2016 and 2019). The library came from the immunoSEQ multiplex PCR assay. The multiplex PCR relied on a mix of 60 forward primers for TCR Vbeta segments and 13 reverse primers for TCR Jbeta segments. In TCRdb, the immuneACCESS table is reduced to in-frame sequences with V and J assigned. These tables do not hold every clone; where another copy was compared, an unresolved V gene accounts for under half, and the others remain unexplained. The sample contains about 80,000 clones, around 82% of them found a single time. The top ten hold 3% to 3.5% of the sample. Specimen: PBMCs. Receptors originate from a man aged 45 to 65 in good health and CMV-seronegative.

CDR3 bases: TGTGCCAGCAGCCCATACATCCACAATGAGCAGTTCTTC. As protein: CASSPYIHNEQFF. The chain recombines TRBV7-2 with TRBJ2-1, with D unclear. Germline V CDR1 and CDR2: SGHTA, FQGNSA. The CDR3 is 13 amino acids. V lost 5 bases and J lost 5, with 10 bases in between.

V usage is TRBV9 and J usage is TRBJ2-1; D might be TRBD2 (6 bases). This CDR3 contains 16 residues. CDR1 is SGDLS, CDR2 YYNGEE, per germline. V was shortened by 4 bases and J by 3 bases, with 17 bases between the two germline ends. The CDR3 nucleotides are TGTGCCAGCAGCAAGGCCATTGAAGCGGGCTACAATGAGCAGTTCTTC. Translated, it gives CASSKAIEAGYNEQFF.

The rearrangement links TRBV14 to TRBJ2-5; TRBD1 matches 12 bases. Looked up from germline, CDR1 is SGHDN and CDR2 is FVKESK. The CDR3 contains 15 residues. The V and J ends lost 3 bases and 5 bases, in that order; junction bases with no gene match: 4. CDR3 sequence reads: CASSQGQGAYETQYF. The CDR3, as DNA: TGTGCCAGCAGCCAGGGACAGGGGGCGTACGAGACCCAGTACTTC.

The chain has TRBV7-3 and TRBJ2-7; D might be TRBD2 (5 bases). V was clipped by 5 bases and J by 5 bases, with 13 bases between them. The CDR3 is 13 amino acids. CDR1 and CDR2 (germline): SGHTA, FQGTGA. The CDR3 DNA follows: TGTGCCAGCAGCCACTCGACCGGGGACGAGCAGTACTTC. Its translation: CASSHSTGDEQYF.